This entry concerns a single TCR beta chain. Its antigen is currently unknown. Over 95% purity was reached by all sorted populations. The data were obtained in a study of beta chain features in type 1 diabetes. Study overall: The patient and healthy donor groups were comparable for age, gender and cell yields.

Germline assignment: CDR1 GTSNPN and CDR2 SVGIG (reference sequence). The germline V and J ends were trimmed by 3 bases and 2 bases, with 17 bases remaining between them. This CDR3 contains 16 residues. The study, taken as a whole, reports: When Type 1 diabetes patients were examined, their TCRB CDR3s proved moderately but significantly shorter in all four CD4+ subsets.

The sequenced template was cDNA made from the entire isolated RNA. The data were produced by immunoSEQ multiplex PCR, yet TCRdb's version contains in-frame clones alone and is incomplete. Among around 250,000 clones listed, approximately 13% were seen once. This rearrangement joins TRBV30 to TRBJ2-1; a possible D gene is TRBD2 (6 bases). This TCR was recovered from a man under 40 with type 1 diabetes. The material sequenced was naive CD4+ T cells from blood. CDR3 coding DNA: TGTGCCTGGAGACAACCCCATAGGGAGGCCTACAATGAGCAGTTCTTC. This encodes CAWRQPHREAYNEQFF.